Below are 9 T cell receptor beta chains sequenced from a single sample in a study of blood T cell repertoires in COVID-19. Here immunoSEQ multiplex PCR was the method, and the copy in TCRdb shows in-frame clones only, minus some. In the table there are over 200,000 clones, 70% to 90% of which are singletons. The specimen was peripheral blood. All receptors come from a woman aged 18-29 years who had recovered from COVID-19.

V gene TRBV4-2 combines with J gene TRBJ2-7; 8 bases line up with TRBD1. Per germline, CDR1 LGHNA and CDR2 YNFKEQ. The CDR3 extends over 18 amino acids. The J segment lost 2 bases and the V segment lost 0 bases, leaving 12 bases of the junction unmatched. The CDR3 DNA is TGTGCCAGCAGCCAAGATCAGAAGACAGGGGCGGTCCCCTACGAGCAGTACTTC. This codes for CASSQDQKTGAVPYEQYF.

J is TRBJ1-2 and V is TRBV12-3 or TRBV12-4; D is unresolved. V shed 5 bases and J shed 2 bases, with 9 bases lying between them. The CDR3 consists of 13 residues. The CDR3 nucleotides are TGTGCCAGCAGTCCGACAACAAACTATGGCTACACCTTC. Protein sequence: CASSPTTNYGYTF.

The chain uses TRBV5-1 and TRBJ2-4, with a possible D match to TRBD1 (6 bases). This CDR3 is 15 amino acids long. V lost 3 bases to trimming and J lost 5 bases, with 15 bases between them. In germline, CDR1 is SGHRS, CDR2 YFSETQ. The CDR3 DNA follows: TGCGCCAGCAGCTCTTTTACAGGGCTACAAAACATTCAGTACTTC. It translates to CASSSFTGLQNIQYF. The whole variable domain, remainder taken from reference TRBV5-1 and TRBJ2-4, is KAGVTQTPRYLIKTRGQQVTLSCSPISGHRSVSWYQQTPGQGLQFLFEYFSETQRNKGNFPGRFSGRQFSNSRSEMNVSTLELGDSALYLCASSSFTGLQNIQYFGAGTRLSVL.

The rearrangement joins TRBV5-1 to TRBJ1-1; D not resolved. The CDR3 runs 14 residues. Germline V CDR1 and CDR2: SGHRS, YFSETQ. V was trimmed by 2 bases and J by 0 bases, leaving 8 bases between them. Here the CDR3 reads CASSFEALNTEAFF. CDR3 sequence (DNA): TGCGCCAGCAGCTTCGAGGCCTTGAACACTGAAGCTTTCTTT.

V and J are TRBV9 and TRBJ2-1, with 9 bases matching TRBD2. Losses at the gene ends were 3 bases for V and 7 bases for J; bases not matched to a gene: 5. The length of the CDR3 is 14 residues. CDR1 is SGDLS, CDR2 YYNGEE, per germline. CDR3 DNA sequence: TGTGCCAGCAGCGCCGGGACTAGCCCAAATGAGCAGTTCTTC. Its translation is CASSAGTSPNEQFF.

This clone showed up just once. The DNA of the CDR3 is TGTGCCAGCAGGAGTAGTTCGTATCAGTACTTC. Protein: CASRSSSYQYF. The chain combines TRBV2 with TRBJ2-7, with D uncertain. Trimming took 6 bases from V and 10 from J, leaving 13 bases between them. The CDR3 consists of 11 residues. The germline V gene encodes CDR1 SNHLY and CDR2 FYNNEI.

The J gene is TRBJ1-1, the V gene TRBV7-3; no reliable D call. The V gene lost 5 bases and the J gene lost 4 bases, with 17 bases spanning the gap. This CDR3 is 15 amino acids long. Germline CDR1 and CDR2: SGHTA and FQGTGA. The CDR3 DNA sequence: TGTGCCAGCAGCCAGCCAATCCCAAGAGGCACTGAAGCTTTCTTT. This encodes CASSQPIPRGTEAFF.

The chain employs TRBV30 and TRBJ2-1; possible D gene TRBD2, 7 bases. V lost 5 bases and J lost 9, with 26 bases in between. The CDR3 spans 16 residues. Germline-derived CDR1 and CDR2 are GTSNPN and SVGIG (reference sequence). This CDR3 is CAWAYGASGLGGEQFF. The DNA of the CDR3 is TGTGCCTGGGCCTATGGTGCTAGCGGCCTAGGGGGTGAGCAGTTCTTC.

This sequence joins TRBV9 and TRBJ1-5, with 9 bases that match TRBD1. The germline gives CDR1 SGDLS, CDR2 YYNGEE. The trim removed 0 bases at V and 7 bases at J, leaving 5 bases unmatched. CDR3 size: 15 residues. CDR3 bases: TGTGCCAGCAGCGTAGAAGGGACAGGGACGCAGCCCCAGCATTTT. It codes for CASSVEGTGTQPQHF.